A selection of T cell receptor beta chains follows, all from one sample in a study of blood T cell repertoires in COVID-19. Some clones are missing from TCRdb's copy, which holds only in-frame ones; the method was immunoSEQ multiplex PCR. Of under 350,000 clones listed, under 90% are singletons. The specimen was PBMCs or T cells enriched from blood (not recorded which). All receptors come from a woman aged 55-75 years who had recovered from COVID-19. CDR3s include the opening cysteine and the closing phenylalanine or tryptophan. The D gene is left open where the match is weak. Size values are once, few and many counts, or a class for expanded clones, and some rows have none.

v_gene	abundance	j_gene	d_gene	CDR3nt	CDR3aa
TRBV24-1	.	TRBJ1-2	TRBD1	TGTGCCACCAGTGATACGAGGACAGGGGGCAGCTATGGCTACACCTTC	CATSDTRTGGSYGYTF
TRBV10-1	.	TRBJ1-4	.	TGCGCCAGCAGTGAGTCGGGAGTTGAAAAACTGTTTTTT	CASSESGVEKLFF
TRBV4-2	.	TRBJ2-7	.	TGTGCCAGCAGCCAAGAGGGCCGGGGTAGGGAGCAGTACTTC	CASSQEGRGREQYF
TRBV5-1	.	TRBJ1-2	TRBD1	TGCGCCAGCAGATCAACTACAGGACAGGGGCCAGGCTACACCTTC	CASRSTTGQGPGYTF
TRBV5-1	.	TRBJ2-1	TRBD1	TGCGCCAGCAGCGGGGGTAGAGGACAGGGGGCCGTAAGCTCCTACAATGAGCAGTTCTTC	CASSGGRGQGAVSSYNEQFF
TRBV7-2	.	TRBJ2-5	.	TGTGCCAGCAGCTTAAGATCAGGGAACCAAGAGACCCAGTACTTC	CASSLRSGNQETQYF
TRBV27	.	TRBJ2-7	.	TGTGCCAGCAGTGGGTGGAGGGGGGGCGAGCAGTACTTC	CASSGWRGGEQYF
TRBV28	.	TRBJ2-3	.	TGTGCCAGCAGTAGCGGTAGCACAGATACGCAGTATTTT	CASSSGSTDTQYF
TRBV10-1	.	TRBJ1-4	.	TGCGCCAGCAGTGACCCAACGCCCGGGCAGGGAACAACTAATGAAAAACTGTTTTTT	CASSDPTPGQGTTNEKLFF
TRBV4-1	.	TRBJ1-2	.	TGCGCCAGCAGCCAAGGGGCAGCTCCCACATATGGCTACACCTTC	CASSQGAAPTYGYTF
TRBV5-1	.	TRBJ2-7	.	TGCGCCAGCAGCTACTGGGGGGTCTCCTACGAGCAGTACTTC	CASSYWGVSYEQYF
TRBV28	.	TRBJ1-6	.	TGTGCCAGCACCTCGAGATGGGGGGACTCACCCCTCCACTTT	CASTSRWGDSPLHF
TRBV5-1	.	TRBJ2-6	.	TGCGCCAGCGCTCGATCCTCGGGCTCTGGGGCCAACGTCCTGACTTTC	CASARSSGSGANVLTF
TRBV12-3/TRBV12-4	.	TRBJ2-5	TRBD1	TGTGCCAGCAGTCCGACAGGGCAAGAGACCCAGTACTTC	CASSPTGQETQYF
TRBV12-5	.	TRBJ1-1	TRBD1	TGTGCTAGTCGGGAAGTTTTCGGGACAGGGGATTTAAACACTGAAGCTTTCTTT	CASREVFGTGDLNTEAFF
TRBV19	.	TRBJ1-3	.	TGTGCCAGTCAGATCTCTGGAAACACCATATATTTT	CASQISGNTIYF
TRBV30	.	TRBJ2-1	TRBD2	TGTGCCTGGAGTACGCAAAGCGGGAGGACCTTTGAGCAGTTCTTC	CAWSTQSGRTFEQFF
TRBV27	.	TRBJ2-1	.	TGTGCCAGTGGGACAAAGCAGTTCTTC	CASGTKQFF
TRBV19	.	TRBJ1-1	TRBD1	TGTGCCAGATCTCCTCAGACAGGGGGCAGGGGCACTGAAGCTTTCTTT	CARSPQTGGRGTEAFF
TRBV19	.	TRBJ2-7	TRBD1	TGTGCCAGTAGTATGCAATCGGGACAGGGGGTGATTTCCTACGAGCAGTACTTC	CASSMQSGQGVISYEQYF
TRBV5-1	.	TRBJ2-3	.	TGCGCCAGCAGACCCCAGCAGGGTCCCACAGATACGCAGTATTTT	CASRPQQGPTDTQYF
TRBV11-2	.	TRBJ2-6	.	TGTGCCAGCAGCTTAATTTTGAGCTCTGGGGCCAACGTCCTGACTTTC	CASSLILSSGANVLTF
TRBV6-5	once	TRBJ1-6	.	TGTGCCAGCAGTTCCGACGGGAGCTCCTATAATTCACCCCTCCACTTT	CASSSDGSSYNSPLHF
TRBV5-4	.	TRBJ2-7	.	TGTGCCAGCAGCTTGGCGGGGATCTACGAGCAGTACTTC	CASSLAGIYEQYF
TRBV28	once	TRBJ2-6	.	TGTGCCAGCAGTCCCGGGATCTCTGGGGCCAACGTCCTGACTTTC	CASSPGISGANVLTF
TRBV5-1	.	TRBJ1-3	.	TGCGCCAGCAGCCCGACCCGAGACGTGGGTTTGGGCGGAAACACCATATATTTT	CASSPTRDVGLGGNTIYF
TRBV11-3	.	TRBJ2-7	TRBD1	TGTGCCAGCAGCCGGGGACAGGGAAACTACGAGCAGTACTTC	CASSRGQGNYEQYF
TRBV9	.	TRBJ1-2	.	TGTGCCAGCAGCGTAGCAGGGGCTAACTATGGCTACACCTTC	CASSVAGANYGYTF
TRBV2	.	TRBJ1-6	.	TGTGCCGGACTCAGGGGTCCCAATTCACCCCTCCACTTT	CAGLRGPNSPLHF
TRBV2	.	TRBJ1-2	.	TGTGCCAGCACCCTAAGGTCGGGAAACTATGGCTACACCTTC	CASTLRSGNYGYTF
TRBV4-2	.	TRBJ1-3	.	TGTGCCAGCAGCCAAGATCTAGGTCAGAACACCATATATTTT	CASSQDLGQNTIYF
TRBV18	.	TRBJ2-1	TRBD1	TGTGCCAGCTCACCACCGAGAGGACAGGGGGCGGATGAGCAGTTCTTC	CASSPPRGQGADEQFF
TRBV5-1	.	TRBJ2-5	TRBD2	TGCGCCAGCAGCCCGCTCGGGGGGGGAGAGACCCAGTACTTC	CASSPLGGGETQYF
TRBV6-1	.	TRBJ1-2	.	TGTGCCAGCAGTGAAGTTGGACAGCTTAACTATGGCTACACCTTC	CASSEVGQLNYGYTF
TRBV21-1	.	TRBJ2-6	.	TGTGCCAGCAGCACCACAGGGAATTCTGGGGCCAACGTCCTGACTTTC	CASSTTGNSGANVLTF
TRBV7-2	.	TRBJ2-3	TRBD1	TGTGCCAGCAACCCGACAGGGTTGGGGACGCAGTATTTT	CASNPTGLGTQYF
TRBV30	.	TRBJ1-5	.	TGTGCCTGGAACAACTACGAGGGGGAAGCCCAGCATTTT	CAWNNYEGEAQHF